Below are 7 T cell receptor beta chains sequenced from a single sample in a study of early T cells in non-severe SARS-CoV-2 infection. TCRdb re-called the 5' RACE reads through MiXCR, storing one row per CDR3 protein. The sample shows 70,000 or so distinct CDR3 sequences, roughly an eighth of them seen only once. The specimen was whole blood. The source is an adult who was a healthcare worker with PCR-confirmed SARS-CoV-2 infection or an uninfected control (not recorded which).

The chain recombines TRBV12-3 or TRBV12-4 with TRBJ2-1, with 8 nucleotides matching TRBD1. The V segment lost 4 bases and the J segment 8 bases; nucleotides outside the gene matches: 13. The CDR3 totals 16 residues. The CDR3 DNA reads TGTGCCAGCAGTTCGCCCCTATGGGCAGGGGGCGATGAGCAGTTCTTC. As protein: CASSSPLWAGGDEQFF.

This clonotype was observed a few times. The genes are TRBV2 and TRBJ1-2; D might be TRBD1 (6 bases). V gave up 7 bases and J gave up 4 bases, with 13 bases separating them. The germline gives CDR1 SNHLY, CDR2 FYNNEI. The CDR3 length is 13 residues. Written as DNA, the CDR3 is TGTGCCAGCATAGGACAGCCTTCCTATGGCTACACCTTC. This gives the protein CASIGQPSYGYTF.

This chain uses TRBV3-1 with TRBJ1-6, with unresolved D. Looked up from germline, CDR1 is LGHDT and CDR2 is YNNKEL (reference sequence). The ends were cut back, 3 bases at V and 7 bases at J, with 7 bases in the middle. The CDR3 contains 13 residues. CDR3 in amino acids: CASSQAGNSPLHF. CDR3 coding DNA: TGTGCCAGCAGCCAGGCAGGCAATTCACCCCTCCACTTT.

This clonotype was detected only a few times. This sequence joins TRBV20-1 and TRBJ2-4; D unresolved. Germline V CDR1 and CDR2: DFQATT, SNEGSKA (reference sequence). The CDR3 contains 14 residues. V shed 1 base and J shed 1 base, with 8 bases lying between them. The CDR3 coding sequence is TGCAGTGCTAGAGCGGACGGGGCCAAAAACATTCAGTACTTC. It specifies CSARADGAKNIQYF.

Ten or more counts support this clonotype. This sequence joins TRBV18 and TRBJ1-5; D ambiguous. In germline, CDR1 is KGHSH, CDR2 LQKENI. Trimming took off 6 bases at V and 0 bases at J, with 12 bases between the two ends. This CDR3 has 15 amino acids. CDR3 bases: TGTGCCAGCTCTCTTGACGGAAATAGCAATCAGCCCCAGCATTTT. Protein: CASSLDGNSNQPQHF.

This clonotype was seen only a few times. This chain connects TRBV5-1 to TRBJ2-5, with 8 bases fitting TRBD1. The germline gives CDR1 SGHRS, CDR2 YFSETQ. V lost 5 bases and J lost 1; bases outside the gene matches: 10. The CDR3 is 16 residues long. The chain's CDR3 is CASRITQGAIQETQYF. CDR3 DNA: TGCGCCAGCAGGATTACCCAGGGGGCTATCCAAGAGACCCAGTACTTC.

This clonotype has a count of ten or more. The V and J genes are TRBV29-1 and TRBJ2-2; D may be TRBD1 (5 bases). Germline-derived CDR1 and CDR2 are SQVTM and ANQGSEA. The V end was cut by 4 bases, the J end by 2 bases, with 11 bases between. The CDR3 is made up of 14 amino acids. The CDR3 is CSVGSRVNTGELFF. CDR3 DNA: TGCAGCGTTGGGTCCAGGGTCAACACCGGGGAGCTGTTTTTT.